This T cell receptor (beta chain) comes out of a study of blood T cell repertoires in COVID-19. Background on the study: From the United States, Italy and Spain came samples of acute and convalescent COVID-19. T cells, B-cell-depleted T cells, or PBMCs supplied cDNA or gDNA.

The CDR3 totals 11 residues. Per the germline V gene, CDR1 is SNHLY and CDR2 is FYNNEI. Trimming left V 6 bases short and J 10 bases short, with 10 bases between. As handled by the study authors: The assay estimated nucleated cells by amplifying reference gene primers. The assay was immunoSEQ multiplex PCR, and TCRdb's table has in-frame clones only and misses some. V, J and clone size were drawn from that table, and D and trimming were deduced from the DNA. The data contain 210,000 or so clones, just over 85% of them seen just once; the ten biggest clones take up almost 4.5%. This chain joins TRBV2 and TRBJ2-1; TRBD1 might be the D (5 bases). The receptor's source is a man between 45 and 60 years old with acute or convalescent COVID-19. Sequences were obtained from peripheral blood. CDR3 in DNA: TGTGCCAGCAGGCAGGGCCCCGAGCAGTTCTTC. As protein: CASRQGPEQFF. Combining the CDR3 with reference TRBV2 and TRBJ2-1 gives the whole variable domain EPEVTQTPSHQVTQMGQEVILRCVPISNHLYFYWYRQILGQKVEFLVSFYNNEISEKSEIFDDQFSVERPDGSNFTLKIRSTKLEDSAMYFCASRQGPEQFFGPGTRLTVL.